This T cell receptor beta chain was documented in a study of blood T cell repertoires in COVID-19. The data were produced by immunoSEQ multiplex PCR, yet TCRdb's version contains in-frame clones alone and is incomplete. The data hold roughly 140,000 clones, with approximately 90% observed a single time. CDR1 ENHRY and CDR2 SYGVKD come from the germline V gene. The V and J ends lost 0 bases and 0 bases, in that order; junction bases with no gene match: 11. The CDR3 is made up of 21 amino acids. The sample was peripheral blood. This chain joins TRBV10-3 and TRBJ2-3; TRBD2 aligns across 14 bases. The TCR sequence derives from an older woman with active COVID-19. The CDR3 DNA sequence: TGTGCCATCAGTGAGTCGATGGGGAGGGGGACTAGCGGGGGCAGCACAGATACGCAGTATTTT. Translation gives CAISESMGRGTSGGSTDTQYF.